This entry lists 17 T cell receptor beta chains sequenced from one sample in a study of blood T cell repertoires in COVID-19. Sequencing used immunoSEQ multiplex PCR; TCRdb keeps in-frame clones, though not all of them. Of 150,000 to 200,000 clones listed, 78% are singletons. Specimen: peripheral blood. The receptors derive from a woman at least 80 years old with active or convalescent COVID-19.

This sequence joins TRBV27 and TRBJ2-1; TRBD1 might be the D (5 bases). Germline CDR1 reads MNHEY; CDR2 reads SMNVEV (reference sequence). The CDR3 totals 16 residues. V lost 6 bases to trimming and J lost 7 bases, with 22 bases between them. The CDR3 spells CASRQQAIAVKNEQFF. For the CDR3, the DNA is TGTGCCAGCAGGCAACAGGCCATCGCGGTTAAAAATGAGCAGTTCTTC.

V usage is TRBV5-5 and J usage is TRBJ2-7, with D perhaps matching TRBD2 (5 bases). Germline V gene sequence: CDR1 SGHKS, CDR2 YYEKEE (reference sequence). V was pared by 5 bases and J by 0 bases, with 15 bases between. The CDR3 is made up of 15 amino acids. The CDR3 coding sequence is TGTGCCAGCAGGAAACGGGATCGTCTCTCCTACGAGCAGTACTTC. Its translation: CASRKRDRLSYEQYF.

This clone was found a few times. V usage is TRBV27 and J usage is TRBJ1-6; the D is unclear. The V end lost 6 bases, the J end lost 9 bases, and 12 bases lay between the germline ends. The CDR3 is 13 residues long. Germline V gene data show CDR1 as MNHEY and CDR2 as SMNVEV (reference sequence). The CDR3 nucleotides are TGTGCCAGCAGATTGGTAGAGTCTTCACCCCTCCACTTT. Translated, it gives CASRLVESSPLHF.

The chain uses TRBV12-3 or TRBV12-4 and TRBJ1-2, with 9 bases matching TRBD1. This CDR3 region has 12 residues. J gave up 5 bases and V 6 bases, and 1 base lay outside the gene matches. This chain's CDR3 is CASSGQGYGYTF. The CDR3 DNA reads TGTGCCAGCAGCGGACAGGGGTATGGCTACACCTTC.

The V call is TRBV6-4, the J call TRBJ1-2; unclear D gene. The ends were cut back, 0 bases at V and 4 bases at J, with 9 bases in the middle. The CDR3 loop spans 14 amino acids. Per germline, CDR1 MRHNA and CDR2 SNTAGT. The DNA of the CDR3 is TGTGCCAGCAGTGACTCGATGGGCAGCTATGGCTACACCTTC. Its translation: CASSDSMGSYGYTF.

This clone occurred a few times. The chain couples TRBV2 to TRBJ2-3; possible D gene TRBD2, 6 bases. Trimming cost V 6 bases and J 5 bases, with 18 bases left between them. The germline CDR1 and CDR2 sequences are SNHLY and FYNNEI. This CDR3 contains 15 residues. CDR3 nucleotide sequence: TGTGCCAGCAGCGCCCGCCTTAGCGGTCGAGATACGCAGTATTTT. As protein: CASSARLSGRDTQYF.

In DNA, the CDR3 is TGTGCCAGCAGTCACCTAGGGGGCGGGTCACCCCTCCACTTT. Translating gives CASSHLGGGSPLHF. This chain links TRBV28 with TRBJ1-6; 7 nucleotides agree with TRBD1. Trimming cost V 5 bases and J 10 bases; bases outside gene matches: 8. The CDR3 runs 14 residues. Germline CDR1 reads MDHEN; CDR2 reads SYDVKM.

The chain carries TRBV10-3 and TRBJ1-1; 9 bases are shared with TRBD1. Trimming took 5 bases from V and 5 from J; bases not matched to a gene: 6. The CDR3 contains 14 residues. CDR1 and CDR2 (germline): ENHRY, SYGVKD. DNA for the CDR3: TGTGCCATCAGTTTCGACAGGGGGGGAACTGAAGCTTTCTTT. Translated, it gives CAISFDRGGTEAFF.

This rearrangement joins TRBV11-2 to TRBJ2-7; D possibly corresponds to TRBD1 (6 bases). CDR1 and CDR2 from the germline V gene are SGHAT and FQNNGV. CDR3 length: 14 residues. The V and J ends lost 2 bases and 2 bases respectively, with 10 bases between them. CDR3 amino acids: CASSLRQVTYEQYF. The CDR3 DNA follows: TGTGCCAGCAGCTTACGACAGGTTACCTACGAGCAGTACTTC.

The chain carries TRBV2 and TRBJ1-2; 9 bases agree with TRBD1. This CDR3 spans 14 amino acids. In germline, CDR1 is SNHLY, CDR2 FYNNEI. V trimming: 5 bases; J trimming: 4 bases; junction bases outside the gene matches: 5. The CDR3 DNA reads TGTGCCAGCAGTTCCGGGACAGGGTTCTATGGCTACACCTTC. As protein: CASSSGTGFYGYTF.

This chain uses TRBV27 with TRBJ1-5; a possible D gene is TRBD1 (6 bases). Trimming cost V 5 bases and J 3 bases, with 14 bases left between them. Germline CDR1 MNHEY, CDR2 SMNVEV (reference sequence). The CDR3 has 15 residues. CDR3 amino acids: CASSTAHRVNQPQHF. DNA for the CDR3: TGTGCCAGCAGTACAGCCCACAGGGTCAATCAGCCCCAGCATTTT.

This chain connects TRBV4-3 to TRBJ1-1, with 7 bases fitting TRBD1. In germline, CDR1 is LGHNA, CDR2 YSLEER. The CDR3 contains 15 residues. The junction had 6 bases not matched to a gene; V was cut back by 0 bases and J by 5 bases. The CDR3 DNA sequence: TGCGCCAGCAGCCAAGATCCAGGGGGAGGAACTGAAGCTTTCTTT. This sequence encodes CASSQDPGGGTEAFF.

This rearrangement joins TRBV5-1 to TRBJ2-1; TRBD2 matches 7 bases. This CDR3 contains 14 residues. Germline lookup yields CDR1 SGHRS and CDR2 YFSETQ. The junction had 6 bases not matched to a gene; V was cut back by 4 bases and J by 5 bases. CDR3 loop: CASSKAGPNNEQFF. In nucleotides, the CDR3 is TGCGCCAGCAGCAAAGCGGGGCCCAACAATGAGCAGTTCTTC. The variable domain in full, completed from reference TRBV5-1 and TRBJ2-1, reads KAGVTQTPRYLIKTRGQQVTLSCSPISGHRSVSWYQQTPGQGLQFLFEYFSETQRNKGNFPGRFSGRQFSNSRSEMNVSTLELGDSALYLCASSKAGPNNEQFFGPGTRLTVL.

This clone has just one count. This chain joins TRBV5-1 and TRBJ2-7; 13 nucleotides align to TRBD2. After removal of 4 bases from V and 6 bases from J, the junction contained 10 bases not matched to a gene. CDR3 length equals 16 residues. Looked up from germline, CDR1 is SGHRS and CDR2 is YFSETQ. DNA of the CDR3: TGCGCCAGCAGCGATCAGACTAGCGGGGGGTATATCGAGCAGTACTTC. Translating gives CASSDQTSGGYIEQYF.

This clone was seen just once. V usage is TRBV18 and J usage is TRBJ2-7; TRBD1 agrees at 8 bases. Trimming at V came to 5 bases and at J to 2 bases, leaving 11 bases not matched to a gene. The germline V gene has CDR1 KGHSH and CDR2 LQKENI. The CDR3 runs 16 residues. The CDR3 DNA follows: TGTGCCAGCTCATCCTCCGGGACAGGATCCACCTACGAGCAGTACTTC. This gives the protein CASSSSGTGSTYEQYF.

Only a few counts were recorded for this clone. This chain connects TRBV11-2 to TRBJ1-1; weak D call: TRBD1 (5 bases). This CDR3 has 14 amino acids. Germline V gene lookup returns CDR1 SGHAT and CDR2 FQNNGV. V was clipped by 1 base and J by 5 bases, with 11 bases between them. The CDR3 loop reads CASSLARRGTEAFF. CDR3 coding DNA: TGTGCCAGCAGCTTAGCCAGACGGGGGACTGAAGCTTTCTTT.

The table lists this clone with a count of one. The chain employs TRBV7-2 and TRBJ1-6; D is possibly TRBD1 (6 bases). Germline V lookup: CDR1 SGHTA, CDR2 FQGNSA. The germline V and J ends were trimmed by 5 bases and 0 bases, with 14 bases remaining between them. The CDR3 spans 17 residues. Written as DNA, the CDR3 is TGTGCCAGCAGCGCCGGGACATTAAACTCCTATAATTCACCCCTCCACTTT. Amino acid sequence: CASSAGTLNSYNSPLHF.